The clone carrying this T cell receptor (beta chain) occurred once. Other DNA variants within this sample encode the same CDR3. Looked up from germline, CDR1 is SGHRS and CDR2 is YFSETQ. Trimming shortened V by 3 bases and J by 1 base, and 14 bases separated the two germline ends. The CDR3 has 16 amino acids. The sample is drawn from a study of shared clonotypes between healthy human individuals. Measured with immunoSEQ multiplex PCR; TCRdb has only the in-frame clones, and not every one. The repertoire consists of about 2.3 million clones, with 85% to 95% occurring once and the leading ten covering 0.35% to 0.5%.

The chain couples TRBV5-1 to TRBJ2-1; the D gene is possibly TRBD1 (6 bases). The source is a man between 18 and 29 years old in good health. Some clones in this sample may be carry-over from other donors' samples. Specimen: naive CD4+ T cells from PBMCs. Subset meaning: CD45RA+ positively selected. CDR3 loop: CASSSSGTPSYNEQFF. In nucleotides, the CDR3 is TGCGCCAGCAGCTCGTCCGGGACACCTTCCTACAATGAGCAGTTCTTC.